This T cell receptor (beta chain) was obtained from a study of blood T cell repertoires in COVID-19. Study details: The analysed material was cDNA or gDNA that came from T cells, B-cell-depleted T cells, or PBMCs.

CDR1 SGHAT and CDR2 FQNNGV come from the germline V gene. The trim removed 3 bases at V and 0 bases at J, leaving 5 bases unmatched. This CDR3 has 15 residues. Data came from immunoSEQ multiplex PCR; TCRdb stores just in-frame clones and leaves some out. The sample carries some 150,000 clones, about 89% recorded once. This sequence originates from a man aged 50 to 59 with active COVID-19. Material: peripheral blood. The chain joins TRBV11-2 to TRBJ2-7; 7 nucleotides line up with TRBD1. The CDR3 bases are TGTGCCAGCAGCTTTGGGACAGCACCCTCCTACGAGCAGTACTTC. Translation gives CASSFGTAPSYEQYF.